Following are 7 T cell receptor beta chains from one sample sequenced in a study of blood T cell repertoires in COVID-19. Using immunoSEQ multiplex PCR, the repertoire was profiled, and TCRdb retains in-frame clones only, with some absent. Altogether 300,000 to 400,000 clones are present, approximately 87% being singletons, with the ten largest covering roughly 4%. The sequencing input was peripheral blood. These TCRs come from a woman between 50 and 59 years old with active or convalescent COVID-19.

CDR3 nucleotide sequence: TGCGCCAGCAGCCCGACAGCAGCTCTTAGCACAGATACGCAGTATTTT. Translated: CASSPTAALSTDTQYF. The chain is built from TRBV4-1 and TRBJ2-3; TRBD1 is a possible D gene (5 bases). V was shortened by 4 bases and J by 0 bases, with 14 bases between the two germline ends. Germline V lookup: CDR1 MGHRA, CDR2 YSYEKL. The CDR3 sequence is 16 residues long.

The gene calls are TRBV29-1 and TRBJ2-2; no definite D call. The germline V gene has CDR1 SQVTM and CDR2 ANQGSEA. Trimming took off 5 bases at V and 2 bases at J, with 15 bases between the two ends. The CDR3 has 15 residues. DNA for the CDR3: TGCAGCGTTAGCTCACCCACTCGCAACACCGGGGAGCTGTTTTTT. As protein: CSVSSPTRNTGELFF.

The chain carries TRBV7-3 and TRBJ2-1, with D perhaps TRBD1 (8 bases). V was cut by 5 bases and J by 6 bases, with 20 bases left in between. The CDR3 has 16 amino acids. CDR1 is SGHTA, CDR2 FQGTGA, per germline. Here the CDR3 DNA reads TGTGCCAGCAGCCAGACCCGGACAGGGAGGGTCAATGAGCAGTTCTTC. Its protein product is CASSQTRTGRVNEQFF.

Concerning this clone: Relative to the germline gene, one junction end is altered; a read error may explain this. The chain carries TRBV18 and TRBJ2-5, with 7 nucleotides matching TRBD2. The CDR3 is 14 residues long. CDR1 and CDR2 (germline): KGHSH, LQKENI. As DNA, the CDR3 is TGTGCCAGCTCCCCACCGGGACTATTAGAGACCCAGTACTTC. Its protein is CASSPPGLLETQYF.

V usage is TRBV11-2 and J usage is TRBJ1-5, with D maybe TRBD1 (5 bases). The V gene lost 5 bases and the J gene lost 4 bases, with 15 bases spanning the gap. This CDR3 is built from 15 residues. In germline, CDR1 is SGHAT, CDR2 FQNNGV. The CDR3 is CASSRDSGGNQPQHF. The CDR3 DNA sequence: TGTGCCAGCAGCCGTGACAGCGGAGGGAATCAGCCCCAGCATTTT.

The CDR3 nucleotides read TGTGCCAGCGGAGGATGGGACTCTGGGGCCAACGTCCTGACTTTC. This gives the protein CASGGWDSGANVLTF. V is TRBV2 and J is TRBJ2-6; D is possibly TRBD2 (5 bases). V was cut by 8 bases and J by 0 bases, with 11 bases left in between. The CDR3 consists of 15 residues. Germline lookup yields CDR1 SNHLY and CDR2 FYNNEI.

V usage is TRBV10-2 and J usage is TRBJ1-4, with D possibly TRBD1 on 5 matching bases. The CDR3 runs to 16 residues. The V end was cut by 2 bases, the J end by 0 bases, with 10 bases between. Germline lookup yields CDR1 WSHSY and CDR2 SAAADI. CDR3 coding DNA: TGCGCCAGCAGTGAGAATGGGGGGACAACTAATGAAAAACTGTTTTTT. Translating it yields CASSENGGTTNEKLFF.